What follows are 17 T cell receptor beta chains derived from one specimen sequenced in a study of T cells in Graves' hyperthyroidism and ophthalmopathy. RNA transcripts yielded amplified TCR beta CDR3 regions. HTBI primers were used for first-round RT-PCR of the TCR CDR3. TCRdb fed the multiplex PCR reads into MiXCR, producing one record per CDR3 protein. The sample lists about 500,000 distinct CDR3 sequences, more than 15% occurring once. Sequenced input: blood. These TCRs come from a woman aged 30 to 39 with Graves' ophthalmopathy.

This chain links TRBV27 with TRBJ2-5; TRBD2 matches 10 bases. The CDR3 contains 15 residues. CDR1 MNHEY and CDR2 SMNVEV come from the germline V gene (reference sequence). With V trimmed by 11 bases and J by 2 bases, 11 bases remained unmatched. CDR3 amino acids: CAVGELAGRQETQYF. In DNA form, the CDR3 reads TGTGCCGTCGGGGAACTAGCGGGAAGGCAAGAGACCCAGTACTTC.

This clonotype was seen a handful of times. The V and J genes are TRBV7-9 and TRBJ2-7, with TRBD1 matching over 11 bases. J lost 6 bases, V lost 1 base, and 2 bases had no gene match. This CDR3 is built from 14 residues. The germline V gene encodes CDR1 SEHNR and CDR2 FQNEAQ (reference sequence). The CDR3 sequence is CASSLGTGGSEQYF. The CDR3 nucleotides are TGTGCCAGCAGCTTAGGGACAGGGGGCTCCGAGCAGTACTTC.

The genes are TRBV4-2 and TRBJ2-5; the D gene is possibly TRBD2 (5 bases). The CDR3 is 13 residues long. The germline V gene encodes CDR1 LGHNA and CDR2 YNFKEQ. Deletions cut 3 bases from V and 5 bases from J, with 10 bases between. The CDR3 DNA reads TGTGCCAGCAGCCAGAGGGCCCGGGAGACCCAGTACTTC. It yields the protein CASSQRARETQYF.

The table lists this clonotype with many counts. V gene TRBV18 combines with J gene TRBJ1-1; the D is unclear. CDR3 length: 15 residues. Germline CDR1 reads KGHSH; CDR2 reads LQKENI. V lost 6 bases and J lost 0, with 14 bases in between. The CDR3 DNA sequence: TGTGCCAGCTCTCCCCAGCAGGTCATGAACACTGAAGCTTTCTTT. This translates into CASSPQQVMNTEAFF.

This clonotype has a handful of counts. The chain carries TRBV20-1 and TRBJ2-5, with a weak D call TRBD1 (5 bases). The V and J ends lost 6 bases and 2 bases respectively, with 13 bases between them. The CDR3 consists of 13 residues. CDR1 is DFQATT and CDR2 is SNEGSKA in the germline V gene (reference sequence). Written as DNA, the CDR3 is TGCAGTGCCCTGAAAAACAGGCAAGAGACCCAGTACTTC. Its translation is CSALKNRQETQYF.

The rearrangement links TRBV5-6 to TRBJ1-1, with a possible D match to TRBD1 (6 bases). The CDR3 has 15 residues. Trimming stripped 1 base from V and 11 bases from J, with 21 bases between. The germline V gene has CDR1 SGHDT and CDR2 YYEEEE. The CDR3 bases are TGTGCCAGCAGCTTGAGGCTTCGGGGGGGCTTAGGGGCTTTCTTT. Its translation: CASSLRLRGGLGAFF.

The table lists this clonotype with many counts. The V call is TRBV20-1, the J call TRBJ1-2; TRBD1 is a possible D gene (6 bases). This CDR3 is built from 12 residues. Trimming stripped 6 bases from V and 7 bases from J, with 15 bases between. CDR1 DFQATT and CDR2 SNEGSKA come from the germline V gene (reference sequence). The CDR3 loop is CSARSTGGGYTF. Written as DNA, the CDR3 is TGCAGTGCGAGATCGACAGGCGGTGGCTACACCTTC.

The sample holds a few counts of this clonotype. J is TRBJ2-7 and V is TRBV27, with 13 bases identical to TRBD2. V lost 8 bases to trimming and J lost 2 bases; unmatched junction nucleotides: 6. The CDR3 consists of 15 residues. Germline V gives CDR1 MNHEY, CDR2 SMNVEV (reference sequence). CDR3 region: CASGGLAGPPYEQYF. The DNA of the CDR3 is TGTGCCAGCGGGGGACTAGCGGGGCCCCCCTACGAGCAGTACTTC.

This clonotype was counted at least ten times. The rearrangement links TRBV3-1 to TRBJ1-1; D not resolved. Trimming took off 4 bases at V and 0 bases at J, with 15 bases between the two ends. The CDR3 has 16 amino acids. Germline CDR1 is LGHDT and CDR2 is YNNKEL (reference sequence). This chain's CDR3 is CASSLTDAQMNTEAFF. CDR3 bases: TGTGCCAGCAGCCTCACAGATGCACAAATGAACACTGAAGCTTTCTTT.

At least ten counts were recorded for this clonotype. The chain is built from TRBV2 and TRBJ2-2; 8 nucleotides line up with TRBD1. CDR3 length: 17 residues. J lost 0 bases, V lost 10 bases, and 13 bases had no gene match. CDR1 is SNHLY, CDR2 FYNNEI, per germline. CDR3 nucleotide sequence: TGTGCCACCCCTCAGGGGGCAGGGGCCACGAACACCGGGGAGCTGTTTTTT. Translation gives CATPQGAGATNTGELFF.

The V and J genes are TRBV6-2 or TRBV6-3 and TRBJ2-7; the D gene is possibly TRBD1 (5 bases). This CDR3 contains 13 residues. The V end lost 2 bases, the J end lost 3 bases, and 8 bases lay between the germline ends. Per the germline V gene, CDR1 is MNHEY and CDR2 is SVGEGT. CDR3 in amino acids: CASSYGAHYEQYF. The CDR3 bases are TGTGCCAGCAGTTACGGGGCGCACTACGAGCAGTACTTC.

V gene TRBV12-3 or TRBV12-4 combines with J gene TRBJ1-6; D remains unclear. Deletions cut 6 bases from V and 7 bases from J, with 10 bases between. The CDR3 consists of 13 residues. The CDR3 DNA follows: TGTGCCAGCAGGGAAGCCGTCAATTCACCCCTCCACTTT. Its protein is CASREAVNSPLHF.

In regard to this clonotype: A single base separates this from a much larger clone, so it may be a read error. This chain connects TRBV20-1 to TRBJ2-5; D is unresolved. Per the germline V gene, CDR1 is DFQATT and CDR2 is SNEGSKA (reference sequence). CDR3 length equals 14 residues. Trimming took 1 base from V and 3 from J, leaving 12 bases between them. The CDR3 here is CSARGKDHKETQYF. CDR3 bases: TGCAGTGCTAGAGGTAAAGATCATAAAGAGACCCAGTACTTC.

This clonotype was seen only a few times. This sequence joins TRBV4-1 and TRBJ1-4; unclear D gene. V dropped 2 bases and J dropped 4 bases, with 8 bases sitting between them. CDR1 and CDR2 from the germline V gene are MGHRA and YSYEKL. This CDR3 contains 14 residues. CDR3 nucleotide sequence: TGCGCCAGCAGCCAAACTACCGGTAATGAAAAACTGTTTTTT. Protein product: CASSQTTGNEKLFF.

This clonotype was seen only a few times. V is TRBV6-1 and J is TRBJ2-1; 11 bases align to TRBD2. The CDR3 sequence is 15 residues long. V lost 5 bases to trimming and J lost 4 bases; unmatched junction nucleotides: 4. Germline V lookup: CDR1 MNHNS, CDR2 SASEGT. CDR3 protein: CASSTGLAEYNEQFF. CDR3 sequence (DNA): TGTGCCAGCAGTACGGGACTAGCGGAATACAATGAGCAGTTCTTC.

V usage is TRBV9 and J usage is TRBJ1-2; D perhaps matches TRBD1 (6 bases). The germline V gene has CDR1 SGDLS and CDR2 YYNGEE. The CDR3 runs 14 residues. The V end was cut by 3 bases, the J end by 5 bases, with 14 bases between. CDR3 bases: TGTGCCAGCAGCGCAGGACAGTCGGTATATGGCTACACCTTC. Translated: CASSAGQSVYGYTF. Full variable domain (missing parts from reference TRBV9 and TRBJ1-2): DSGVTQTPKHLITATGQRVTLRCSPRSGDLSVYWYQQSLDQGLQFLIQYYNGEERAKGNILERFSAQQFPDLHSELNLSSLELGDSALYFCASSAGQSVYGYTFGSGTRLTVV.

At least ten counts were recorded for this clonotype. The CDR3 reads CASSPVTGPSSEAFF. For the CDR3, the DNA is TGTGCCAGCTCACCTGTGACAGGGCCCTCATCTGAAGCTTTCTTT. The V and J genes are TRBV18 and TRBJ1-1, with 7 bases that match TRBD1. Unmatched junction bases numbered 10, after V lost 3 bases and J lost 6 bases. CDR1 and CDR2 (germline): KGHSH, LQKENI. The CDR3 runs to 15 residues.